This entry is about one T cell receptor beta chain. The CDR3 runs to 11 residues. Trimming stripped 5 bases from V and 5 bases from J, with 4 bases between. Per the germline V gene, CDR1 is MNHEY and CDR2 is SVGAGI. Sequencing used immunoSEQ multiplex PCR; TCRdb keeps in-frame clones, though not all of them. The repertoire includes about 500,000 clones, around 78% of them detected once, and more than 0.01% sits in the top ten. This sample was taken from a study of shared T cell receptors in the human thymus. These data were also reused for a study on human thymus T cells. From that report: During corrective heart surgery, resections were taken, and the thymus tissue came from them. Highly overlapping thymic repertoires among unrelated individuals were reported in related research.

The sequence came from a boy under three years old with a congenital heart defect. The gene calls are TRBV6-5 and TRBJ2-1; D is ambiguous. Sequenced input: thymocytes. The CDR3 here is CASSRDNEQFF. The CDR3 DNA is TGTGCCAGCAGTCGGGACAATGAGCAGTTCTTC.